This T cell receptor (beta chain) originates from a study of cytomegalovirus exposure and HLA in healthy donors. Study-level results: Within the data, a cluster of highly shared sequence variants was likely a sequencing artifact.

V was shortened by 2 bases and J by 0 bases, with 12 bases between the two germline ends. Germline V gives CDR1 SGHRS, CDR2 YFSETQ. This CDR3 is built from 16 residues. The PCR had 60 Vbeta and 13 Jbeta primers. The protocol was immunoSEQ multiplex PCR, while the TCRdb copy is restricted to in-frame clones and leaves out a portion. This table has approximately 190,000 clones, more than 75% appearing once. About this clone: Its specificity is not known.

The receptor's source is a woman aged 25 to 39 in good health and CMV-seropositive. The chain combines TRBV5-1 with TRBJ2-1; TRBD2 is a possible D gene (5 bases). Sequencing used PBMCs. CDR3 in amino acids: CASSFGEPSSYNEQFF. CDR3 DNA sequence: TGCGCCAGCAGCTTCGGGGAACCCAGCTCCTACAATGAGCAGTTCTTC.